A selection of T cell receptor beta chains follows, all from one sample in a study of T cell repertoires in cytomegalovirus infection. Using its own MiXCR run on the reads, TCRdb lists one record per CDR3 protein. The sample comprises about 320,000 distinct CDR3 sequences, over 7.5% of which are singletons, and approximately 4.5% rests with the top ten. Sequencing was performed on PBMCs. The origin of the receptors is a human donor in good health (CMV status not recorded). Some clones in this sample may be carry-over from other donors' samples. The CDR3 runs from the conserved cysteine through the conserved F or W. Fields, in order: D gene, V gene, clone size, J gene, CDR3 protein, CDR3 DNA. D genes are given only for firm matches. Only some rows state a clone size, as once, few, many or a class for expanded clones.

TRBD1,TRBV7-9,many,TRBJ1-6,CAIQGVRSPLHF,TGTGCGATACAGGGGGTGCGTTCACCCCTCCACTTT
TRBD1,TRBV6-5,many,TRBJ2-7,CASSYWAPQGAKKLVSYEQYF,TGTGCCAGCAGTTACTGGGCCCCACAGGGGGCGAAAAAGTTAGTGTCCTACGAGCAGTACTTC
NA,TRBV7-9,NA,TRBJ2-7,CATGWSSGMGF,TGTGCCACTGGGTGGAGTAGCGGAATGGGGTTC
TRBD1,TRBV7-6,NA,TRBJ2-3,CASSFLGGRGFTDTQYF,TGTGCCAGCAGCTTTCTTGGAGGCAGGGGGTTCACAGATACGCAGTATTTT
NA,TRBV3-1,few,TRBJ2-4,CASSQDPGRARGNIQYF,TGTGCCAGCAGCCAAGACCCGGGACGAGCCAGGGGAAACATTCAGTACTTC
TRBD2,TRBV7-2,many,TRBJ2-1,CASSSGGGSNEQFF,TGTGCCAGCAGCTCGGGAGGGGGAAGCAATGAGCAGTTCTTC
NA,TRBV7-6,few,TRBJ1-4,CASSPDTGEKLFF,TGTGCCAGCAGCCCAGACACGGGTGAAAAACTGTTTTTT
TRBD1,TRBV11-2,NA,TRBJ1-5,CASSERQGSNQPQHF,TGTGCCAGCAGCGAACGACAGGGTAGCAATCAGCCCCAGCATTTT
NA,TRBV7-8,NA,TRBJ1-6,CASSLRGIGQLNSPLHF,TGTGCCAGCAGCTTAAGGGGCATCGGGCAGCTTAATTCACCCCTCCACTTT
TRBD1,TRBV14,few,TRBJ2-1,CASSRKPGQGNYNEQFF,TGTGCCAGCAGCCGCAAGCCCGGACAGGGCAATTACAATGAGCAGTTCTTC
TRBD2,TRBV20-1,few,TRBJ2-3,CSARNLAVSTDTQYF,TGCAGTGCTAGAAACCTAGCGGTTAGCACAGATACGCAGTATTTT
NA,TRBV5-1,few,TRBJ2-5,CASSGRTETETQYF,TGCGCCAGCTCGGGACGAACCGAGACCGAGACCCAGTACTTC
NA,TRBV4-1,many,TRBJ2-3,CASSQAGAGGTDTQYF,TGCGCCAGCAGCCAAGCCGGGGCGGGTGGCACAGATACGCAGTATTTT
NA,TRBV7-2,many,TRBJ2-7,CASSPYRVGSYEQYF,TGTGCCAGCAGCCCCTATAGGGTCGGGTCCTACGAGCAGTACTTC
NA,TRBV30,few,TRBJ1-2,CAWSTDSYGYTF,TGTGCCTGGAGTACTGACTCCTATGGCTACACCTTC
NA,TRBV27,few,TRBJ2-7,CASSYRNEQYF,TGTGCCAGCAGTTACCGAAACGAGCAGTACTTC
NA,TRBV7-3,few,TRBJ2-5,CASSSNPVGVGETQYF,TGTGCCAGCAGCTCAAATCCGGTCGGGGTAGGAGAGACCCAGTACTTC
TRBD1,TRBV6-1,few,TRBJ1-2,CASSTPRTGNYGYTF,TGTGCCAGCAGTACGCCTAGGACAGGGAACTATGGCTACACCTTC
NA,TRBV20-1,NA,TRBJ2-2,CSASTGGFTGELFF,TGCAGTGCTAGTACCGGGGGCTTCACCGGGGAGCTGTTTTTT
NA,TRBV28,many,TRBJ2-1,CASSPDLGTLYNEQFF,TGTGCCAGCAGTCCCGACTTAGGGACCCTCTACAATGAGCAGTTCTTC
NA,TRBV7-2,many,TRBJ2-7,CASSNARGSGFSYEQYF,TGTGCCAGCAGCAACGCCCGGGGGAGCGGCTTCTCCTACGAGCAGTACTTC
NA,TRBV25-1,few,TRBJ2-2,CASSLTVPGELFF,TGTGCCAGCAGCCTGACAGTTCCCGGGGAGCTGTTTTTT
NA,TRBV19,few,TRBJ1-5,CASRSSPTNNQPQHF,TGTGCCAGTAGGTCGTCGCCAACTAACAATCAGCCCCAGCATTTT
TRBD1,TRBV28,many,TRBJ2-7,CASSLTGTDYYEQYF,TGTGCCAGCAGCCTTACCGGGACAGACTACTACGAGCAGTACTTC
NA,TRBV7-2,many,TRBJ1-1,CASSLEVGTEAFF,TGTGCCAGCAGCTTAGAGGTGGGCACTGAAGCTTTCTTT
NA,TRBV12-3/TRBV12-4,NA,TRBJ2-5,CASSVRQEETQYF,TGTGCCAGCAGTGTCCGACAGGAGGAGACCCAGTACTTC
NA,TRBV5-4,few,TRBJ1-6,CASSLGEGANSPLHF,TGTGCCAGCAGCTTGGGGGAAGGGGCCAATTCACCCCTCCACTTT
TRBD1,TRBV6-2/TRBV6-3,many,TRBJ1-6,CASSYRGQGNSPLHF,TGTGCCAGCAGTTACCGCGGACAGGGTAATTCACCCCTCCACTTT
TRBD2,TRBV7-2,many,TRBJ2-7,CASSLAAGGQGEQYF,TGTGCCAGCAGCTTAGCGGCGGGGGGCCAGGGGGAGCAGTACTTC
NA,TRBV27,few,TRBJ1-2,CASSYDGLYGYTF,TGTGCCAGCAGTTACGACGGGTTATATGGCTACACCTTC
TRBD1,TRBV7-2,many,TRBJ1-5,CASSFRGRNQPQHF,TGTGCCAGCAGCTTCAGGGGGAGGAATCAGCCCCAGCATTTT
TRBD2,TRBV19,many,TRBJ2-2,CASSPSGSNTGELFF,TGTGCCAGTAGCCCCAGCGGGAGTAATACCGGGGAGCTGTTTTTT
TRBD1,TRBV7-9,many,TRBJ2-1,CASSSAGQGENEQFF,TGTGCCAGCAGCTCAGCGGGACAGGGGGAAAATGAGCAGTTCTTC
NA,TRBV13,few,TRBJ1-4,CASSLVGFNEKLFF,TGTGCCAGCAGCTTAGTAGGGTTTAATGAAAAACTGTTTTTT
NA,TRBV29-1,NA,TRBJ2-7,CSVKQTYEQYF,TGCAGCGTCAAGCAAACCTACGAGCAGTACTTC
NA,TRBV28,few,TRBJ2-2,CASSFEDGTGELFF,TGTGCCAGCAGTTTCGAGGACGGCACCGGGGAGCTGTTTTTT
TRBD2,TRBV7-3,many,TRBJ2-1,CASSGSSKGAGSSYNEQFF,TGTGCCAGCAGCGGTTCCAGCAAGGGAGCGGGAAGCTCCTACAATGAGCAGTTCTTC
NA,TRBV25-1,NA,TRBJ2-7,CASRWGRNYEQYF,TGTGCCAGCAGGTGGGGCCGGAACTACGAGCAGTACTTC
NA,TRBV5-1,NA,TRBJ1-2,CASSLEVASGGYTF,TGCGCCAGCAGCTTGGAGGTCGCGTCCGGTGGCTACACCTTC
TRBD2,TRBV7-2,many,TRBJ2-5,CARLKSGSLTSGRIRETQYF,TGTGCCAGACTAAAGTCGGGGTCTTTGACTAGCGGGAGGATCCGGGAGACCCAGTACTTC
NA,TRBV27,NA,TRBJ2-7,CASSLSPQGFSYEQYF,TGTGCCAGCAGTCTTTCCCCGCAGGGATTCTCCTACGAGCAGTACTTC
TRBD1,TRBV19,NA,TRBJ1-5,CASSRGTGEDQPQHF,TGTGCCAGTAGTAGAGGGACAGGGGAGGATCAGCCCCAGCATTTT
TRBD1,TRBV12-3/TRBV12-4,many,TRBJ2-7,CASGSQRGQTYEQYF,TGTGCCAGCGGATCCCAACGGGGACAGACCTACGAGCAGTACTTC
NA,TRBV6-6,NA,TRBJ2-3,CANRDGDTQYF,TGTGCCAACCGGGACGGAGATACGCAGTATTTT
TRBD2,TRBV2,few,TRBJ2-1,CASSEGGRALYNEQFF,TGTGCCAGCAGTGAAGGCGGGAGGGCCCTATACAATGAGCAGTTCTTC
NA,TRBV20-1,NA,TRBJ1-2,CSAQDPVDGYTF,TGCAGTGCTCAGGACCCGGTGGACGGCTACACCTTC
TRBD2,TRBV4-3,NA,TRBJ2-3,CASSQDLGTSGTSTDTQYF,TGCGCCAGCAGCCAAGATTTGGGGACTAGCGGGACGAGCACAGATACGCAGTATTTT
NA,TRBV5-1,many,TRBJ2-1,CASSLRTGPINEQFF,TGCGCCAGCAGCTTGAGAACAGGCCCTATCAATGAGCAGTTCTTC
TRBD2,TRBV7-2,few,TRBJ2-2,CASSQPKGGRAKYGGELFF,TGTGCCAGCAGCCAACCAAAGGGCGGGAGGGCCAAATACGGCGGGGAGCTGTTTTTT
NA,TRBV7-9,NA,TRBJ1-5,CASSYNSDRNQPQHF,TGTGCCAGCAGCTATAATTCGGATCGCAATCAGCCCCAGCATTTT